A selection of T cell receptor beta chains follows, all from one sample in a study of T cell changes during pregnancy in multiple sclerosis. Sequencing used immunoSEQ multiplex PCR; TCRdb keeps in-frame clones, though not all of them. This table has approximately 30,000 clones, approximately 86% appearing once. The starting material was CD8+ T cells from peripheral blood mononuclear cells, obtained before pregnancy. The receptors originated from a female donor with multiple sclerosis, enrolled in a pregnancy study. CDR3s include the opening cysteine and the closing phenylalanine or tryptophan. D genes are given only for firm matches. The size of a clone is reported for some rows only, either as once, few or many, or as a class for expanded clones.

cdr3_nt	cdr3_aa	d_call	v_call	j_call	clone_size
TGTGCCAGCAGCGCGTCATGGGGGCGTAGCTACGAGCAGTACTTC	CASSASWGRSYEQYF	NA	TRBV9	TRBJ2-7	NA
TGTGCCAGCAGCTTAGATCTAGCGTTGGGTGCCACTGAAGCTTTCTTT	CASSLDLALGATEAFF	NA	TRBV11-2	TRBJ1-1	once
TGTGCCAGCAGTTTATCTGGACTAGCGGGATCCTACAATGAGCAGTTCTTC	CASSLSGLAGSYNEQFF	TRBD2	TRBV27	TRBJ2-1	NA
TGTGCCAGCAGCTCTTTAGCGGGAGGTCCCTACGAGCAGTACTTC	CASSSLAGGPYEQYF	TRBD2	TRBV7-9	TRBJ2-7	NA
TGTGCCAGCAGCTTATCCCGGGACAGGGGGCTTAGTGAGCAGTTCTTC	CASSLSRDRGLSEQFF	TRBD1	TRBV7-2	TRBJ2-1	NA
TGTGCCATCAGTGAGTCACGATCACCTCCGGGTGGCTACACCTTC	CAISESRSPPGGYTF	NA	TRBV10-3	TRBJ1-2	few
TGTGCCAGCAGCTTAGTGGAGGGGCCGAACACTGAAGCTTTCTTT	CASSLVEGPNTEAFF	NA	TRBV7-8	TRBJ1-1	NA
TGCGCCAGCAGCCAAGAAGTGCGGGCTAATGAAAAACTGTTTTTT	CASSQEVRANEKLFF	NA	TRBV4-1	TRBJ1-4	NA
TGTGCCAGCAGCCCCGGACAAATAATGAACACTGAAGCTTTCTTT	CASSPGQIMNTEAFF	NA	TRBV28	TRBJ1-1	NA
TGTGCCACCAGCAGATCCGGGACAAACAATCAGCCCCAGCATTTT	CATSRSGTNNQPQHF	NA	TRBV15	TRBJ1-5	NA
TGTGCCAGCAGCCCAATTAGCGGGAGTTTAGATACGCAGTATTTT	CASSPISGSLDTQYF	TRBD2	TRBV9	TRBJ2-3	once
TGTGCCAGTGGCCCAGGGGGCCCTTGGGAGCAGTACTTC	CASGPGGPWEQYF	TRBD1	TRBV19	TRBJ2-7	once
TGTGCCAGCAGCTCAACCCCCGGGACAGGGGACACCGGGGAGCTGTTTTTT	CASSSTPGTGDTGELFF	TRBD1	TRBV2	TRBJ2-2	NA
TGCGCCAGCAGCTTCGGGCTAGCGGCGAACACAGATACGCAGTATTTT	CASSFGLAANTDTQYF	TRBD2	TRBV5-1	TRBJ2-3	NA
TGTGCCAGCAGTGAAGGACAGGAAAACACTGAAGCTTTCTTT	CASSEGQENTEAFF	NA	TRBV6-1	TRBJ1-1	medium-sized
TGTGCCAGCAGCCTGACGCAGGGGGCTCGCAATCAGCCCCAGCATTTT	CASSLTQGARNQPQHF	TRBD1	TRBV7-8	TRBJ1-5	NA
TGTGCCAGCAGTTTAGGCCCGCAGTGGCAGCCCCAGCATTTT	CASSLGPQWQPQHF	NA	TRBV27	TRBJ1-5	NA
TGTGCCAGCAGTCGGAGGAGTAATGAAAAACTGTTTTTT	CASSRRSNEKLFF	NA	TRBV2	TRBJ1-4	NA
TGTGCCAGCAGCTTAGGGACAGGGAACGGGCAGTACTTC	CASSLGTGNGQYF	TRBD1	TRBV11-2	TRBJ2-7	NA
TGTGCCAGCAGGGCAGGGGTGGGGAATGGCTACACCTTC	CASRAGVGNGYTF	NA	TRBV6-1	TRBJ1-2	NA
TGTGCCAGCGAAAGGACCGACAGGTTAGGAAATGAGCAGTTCTTC	CASERTDRLGNEQFF	NA	TRBV28	TRBJ2-1	NA
TGTGCCAGCAGCTCCCCGAAGGTGGGCGACTACAATGAGCAGTTCTTC	CASSSPKVGDYNEQFF	NA	TRBV7-9	TRBJ2-1	NA
TGTGCCAGCAGCCCAATAGACAGGGTCCATGGCTACACCTTC	CASSPIDRVHGYTF	TRBD1	TRBV5-5	TRBJ1-2	NA
TGTGCCAGCAGCTTGCAGGGGAGGGCAGATACGCAGTATTTT	CASSLQGRADTQYF	NA	TRBV7-2	TRBJ2-3	NA
TGTGCCAGCGCCTACCGGGACAGGGTAAACAATGAGCAGTTCTTC	CASAYRDRVNNEQFF	TRBD1	TRBV28	TRBJ2-1	NA
TGTGCCTTGACAGGACGACCACTTGGCTACACCTTC	CALTGRPLGYTF	NA	TRBV30	TRBJ1-2	few